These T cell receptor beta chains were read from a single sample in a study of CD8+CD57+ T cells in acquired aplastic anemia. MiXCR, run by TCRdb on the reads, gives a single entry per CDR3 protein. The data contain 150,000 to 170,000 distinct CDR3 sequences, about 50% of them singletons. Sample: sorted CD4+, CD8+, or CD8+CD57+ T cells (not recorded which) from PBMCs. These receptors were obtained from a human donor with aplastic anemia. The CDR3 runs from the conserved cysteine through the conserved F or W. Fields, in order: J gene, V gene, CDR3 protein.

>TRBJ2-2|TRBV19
CASTPDRLGELFF
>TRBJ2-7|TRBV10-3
CATGRQGRGQYF
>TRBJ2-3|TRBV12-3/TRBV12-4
CASSLSDTQYF
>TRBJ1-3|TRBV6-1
CAGWDGFSGNTIYF
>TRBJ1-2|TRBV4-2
CASSQDGTGNAHYGYTF
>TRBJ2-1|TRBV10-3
CAISASRGASSYNEQFF
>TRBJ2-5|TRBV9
CASSVGRVGATQETQYF
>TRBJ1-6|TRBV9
CASSAYLGGNSLLHF
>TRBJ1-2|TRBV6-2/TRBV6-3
CASSYSFPRTGGLYGYTF
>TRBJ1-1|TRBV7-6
CVSSLVEGDTGAFF
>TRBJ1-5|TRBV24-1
CATSDPGTGSNQPQHF
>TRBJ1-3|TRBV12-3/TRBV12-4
CASSPTHSGNTIYF
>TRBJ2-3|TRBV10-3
CAISDLGGETSTDTQYF
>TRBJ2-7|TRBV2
CASSGILRPYEQYF
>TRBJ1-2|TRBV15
CATSREGQGLSYTF
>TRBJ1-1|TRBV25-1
CASSDPGQADTEAFF
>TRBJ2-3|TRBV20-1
CSASPGGLSTDTQYF
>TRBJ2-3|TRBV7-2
CASSLHTDTQYF
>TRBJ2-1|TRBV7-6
CASSLVSIHNEQFF
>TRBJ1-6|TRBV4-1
CASSQGGTGISPLHF
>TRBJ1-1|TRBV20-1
CSATGYTEAFF
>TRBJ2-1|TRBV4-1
CASSQNDRGPYNEQFF
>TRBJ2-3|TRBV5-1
CASSSALWAGGGHTDTQYF
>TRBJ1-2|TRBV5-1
CASSLAGGLGGGYTF
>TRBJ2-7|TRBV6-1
CTSSPSGTYEQYF
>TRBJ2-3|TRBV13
CASSTRPGTSGRSGDTQYF
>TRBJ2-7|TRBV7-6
CASSLVNLGEQYF
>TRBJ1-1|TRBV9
CASSVGTTEAFF
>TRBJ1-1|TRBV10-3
CAISETGNTEAFF
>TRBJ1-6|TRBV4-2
CASSGYNSPLHF
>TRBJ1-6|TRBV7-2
CASSAQYNSPLHF
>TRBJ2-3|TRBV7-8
CASSRSGNTQYF
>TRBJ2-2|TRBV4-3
CASSQSTDIQSNTGELFF
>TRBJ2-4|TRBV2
CASRGNRLHIQYF
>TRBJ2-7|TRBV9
CASSVEGSTSYEQYF
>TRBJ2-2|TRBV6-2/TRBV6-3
CASSYSRGELFF
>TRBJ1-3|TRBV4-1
CASSQGKTGSSGNTIYF
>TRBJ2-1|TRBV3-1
CASSPRGTGAYNERFF
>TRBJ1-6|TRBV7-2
CASSLAQEATLHF
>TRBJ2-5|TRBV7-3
CASSRGQQGTQYF
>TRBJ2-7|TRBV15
CATSLSGGDSYEQYF
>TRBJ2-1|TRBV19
CASSIRNRYNEQFF
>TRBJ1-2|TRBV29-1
CSVDHGTGAYGYTF
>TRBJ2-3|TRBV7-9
CASSFSTGLEDTQYF
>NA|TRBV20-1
CSARDLRTGELFF
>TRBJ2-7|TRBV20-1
CSARGRTGVSYEQYF
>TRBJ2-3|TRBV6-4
CASSESGTDTQYF
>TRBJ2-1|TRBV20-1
CSASSNNEQFF
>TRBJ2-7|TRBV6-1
CASSEGGLIYEQYF
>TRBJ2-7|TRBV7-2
CASKAASAYEQYF
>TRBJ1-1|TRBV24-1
CAASGADLSDTEAFF
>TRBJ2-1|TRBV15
CATSRARGRDDNEQFF